This T cell receptor (beta chain) was sequenced for a study of cytomegalovirus exposure and HLA in healthy donors. Study information: HLA-typed donors contributed approximately 86 million unique TCRs, which were held in an early data release. The Caucasian-associated ancestry cluster held roughly 78% of a few hundred genotyped donors.

Findings of the study overall: Per a later analysis, 15,000 to 20,000 TCR beta sequences showed association with HLA alleles at 0.05 false discovery rate.

60 Vbeta and 13 Jbeta primers were used in PCR. Here immunoSEQ multiplex PCR was the method, and the copy in TCRdb shows in-frame clones only, minus some. The sample lists about 200,000 clones, less than 80% occurring once. Notes on this clone: Its antigen is not known.

The germline V gene has CDR1 SGHAT and CDR2 FQNNGV. The CDR3 is made up of 13 amino acids. The V end lost 1 base, the J end lost 2 bases, and 6 bases lay between the germline ends. Sequencing was done on a sample of PBMCs. This receptor was obtained from a girl aged 2 to 9 in good health and CMV-seronegative. The chain links TRBV11-2 to TRBJ2-7, with a tentative D call TRBD1 (5 bases). DNA of the CDR3: TGTGCCAGCAGCTTAGGACAGCCCTACGAGCAGTACTTC. Translated, it gives CASSLGQPYEQYF.